The next 5 T cell receptor beta chains were all read from a single sample in a study of OX40 agonist ivuxolimab in advanced cancers. Produced via immunoSEQ multiplex PCR; TCRdb's table is partial and in-frame only. The profile shows 70,000 to 95,000 clones, 90% to 95% of them singletons. This specimen was CD4+ or CD8+ T cells sorted from blood, taken in a trial of the OX40 agonist ivuxolimab. These receptor sequences come from an adult with an advanced solid tumor such as melanoma, head and neck, liver or kidney cancer.

This CDR3 is CASSWEVLAGSPTGELFF. Written as DNA, the CDR3 is TGTGCCAGCAGCTGGGAAGTGTTAGCGGGTTCGCCTACCGGGGAGCTGTTTTTT. This chain connects TRBV7-2 to TRBJ2-2, with 7 bases identical to TRBD2. Germline V CDR1 and CDR2: SGHTA, FQGNSA. V lost 4 bases, J lost 5 bases, and 16 bases stayed unmatched. The CDR3 has 18 amino acids.

This chain uses TRBV25-1 with TRBJ1-2; D remains unclear. This CDR3 comprises 14 residues. V gave up 0 bases and J gave up 2 bases, with 7 bases separating them. The germline V gene encodes CDR1 MGHDK and CDR2 SYGVNS. In DNA, the CDR3 is TGTGCCAGCAGTGAATATGAGGAGAACTATGGCTACACCTTC. Translation gives CASSEYEENYGYTF.

The V gene is TRBV5-1, the J gene TRBJ2-5; unclear D gene. CDR3 length: 16 residues. Germline V gives CDR1 SGHRS, CDR2 YFSETQ. Between the trimmed V and J ends, which lost 8 bases and 5 bases, there was a span of 25 bases. The CDR3 sequence is CARASNPVYILETQYF. Written as DNA, the CDR3 is TGCGCCAGGGCCTCCAATCCAGTCTACATCCTCGAGACCCAGTACTTC.

This chain connects TRBV5-6 to TRBJ2-1; TRBD2 agrees at 7 bases. This CDR3 is built from 15 residues. The V segment lost 6 bases and the J segment 4 bases; nucleotides outside the gene matches: 10. The germline gives CDR1 SGHDT, CDR2 YYEEEE. CDR3 nucleotides: TGTGCCAGCACCCTCGGGCCTAGCGGATACAATGAGCAGTTCTTC. This translates into CASTLGPSGYNEQFF. Together with reference TRBV5-6 and TRBJ2-1, the CDR3 gives the full variable domain: DAGVTQSPTHLIKTRGQQVTLRCSPKSGHDTVSWYQQALGQGPQFIFQYYEEEERQRGNFPDRFSGHQFPNYSSELNVNALLLGDSALYLCASTLGPSGYNEQFFGPGTRLTVL.

The genes are TRBV27 and TRBJ2-3, with D uncertain. Per germline, CDR1 MNHEY and CDR2 SMNVEV (reference sequence). The CDR3 loop spans 13 amino acids. The V end lost 3 bases, the J end lost 9 bases, and 13 bases lay between the germline ends. CDR3 sequence (DNA): TGTGCCAGCAGTTTCGGTGGACCGAGGACGCAGTATTTT. It yields the protein CASSFGGPRTQYF.